Each of the 25 T cell receptor beta chains below was sequenced from the same sample in a study of T cell responses to AZD1222 COVID-19 vaccine. Assay: immunoSEQ multiplex PCR; the TCRdb copy retains only in-frame clones and omits some. The sample contains approximately 170,000 clones, almost 90% of which appear only once. The sample consisted of peripheral blood, taken 28 days after the second AZD1222 dose. These receptors originate from an adult who received the AZD1222 COVID-19 vaccine.

The chain links TRBV7-9 to TRBJ1-4; D gene unclear. V shed 1 base and J shed 8 bases, with 17 bases lying between them. Germline V gives CDR1 SEHNR, CDR2 FQNEAQ (reference sequence). The CDR3 extends over 16 amino acids. DNA of the CDR3: TGTGCCAGCAGCTTAGTTGGGGTCACCCGAAGGGAAAAACTGTTTTTT. Its translation is CASSLVGVTRREKLFF.

The V and J genes are TRBV5-6 and TRBJ2-7, with TRBD2 matching over 10 bases. Trimming at V came to 0 bases and at J to 0 bases, leaving 3 bases not matched to a gene. The length of the CDR3 is 16 residues. CDR1 and CDR2 from the germline V gene are SGHDT and YYEEEE. This CDR3 is CASSLVSGGPSYEQYF. The CDR3 DNA sequence: TGTGCCAGCAGCTTGGTTAGCGGGGGGCCCTCCTACGAGCAGTACTTC.

This clone was seen just once. J is TRBJ1-5 and V is TRBV6-5, with D possibly TRBD1 on 5 matching bases. The CDR3 sequence is 14 residues long. CDR1 and CDR2 (germline): MNHEY, SVGAGI. The V gene lost 0 bases and the J gene lost 6 bases, with 9 bases spanning the gap. The CDR3 DNA reads TGTGCCAGCAGTTACTCCCCCAGGGTTCAGCCCCAGCATTTT. Its protein is CASSYSPRVQPQHF.

The chain is built from TRBV14 and TRBJ1-4, with D possibly TRBD1 on 5 matching bases. V was trimmed by 1 base and J by 8 bases, leaving 20 bases between them. Germline loops: CDR1 SGHDN, CDR2 FVKESK. This CDR3 contains 17 residues. CDR3 bases: TGTGCCAGCAGCCAAGCCGTTTGGGGGAGCCAGGGAGAAAAACTGTTTTTT. Translated: CASSQAVWGSQGEKLFF.

This clone was found once. The genes are TRBV7-2 and TRBJ1-2; no reliable D call. CDR1 and CDR2 from the germline V gene are SGHTA and FQGNSA. This CDR3 has 14 residues. V was cut by 1 base and J by 2 bases, with 8 bases left in between. CDR3 protein: CASSLEVSNYGYTF. CDR3 nucleotide sequence: TGTGCCAGCAGCTTAGAGGTCAGCAACTATGGCTACACCTTC.

This clone occurred once. The rearrangement joins TRBV14 to TRBJ1-2; 7 bases are shared with TRBD1. The CDR3 loop spans 13 amino acids. J was trimmed by 3 bases and V by 3 bases; bases with no gene match: 1. Germline values: CDR1 SGHDN, CDR2 FVKESK. CDR3 coding DNA: TGTGCCAGCAGCCACGGACAGGACTATGGCTACACCTTC. This gives the protein CASSHGQDYGYTF.

The chain employs TRBV21-1 and TRBJ2-3; the table's TRBD2 call for D was not verified on the DNA. TRBV21-1 is a pseudogene. CDR3 size: 19 residues. The CDR3, as DNA: TGTGCCAGCAGCATTCAGAGCCTAGCGGGGATAACTGGAACAGATACGCAGTATTTT. Encoded protein: CASSIQSLAGITGTDTQYF.

The V call is TRBV2, the J call TRBJ2-1, with TRBD1 identical over 10 bases. V lost 6 bases to trimming and J lost 2 bases; unmatched junction nucleotides: 13. Germline assignment: CDR1 SNHLY and CDR2 FYNNEI. The CDR3 is made up of 18 amino acids. CDR3 nucleotide sequence: TGTGCCAGCAGCCGCCGGGACAGGGGTAGCGGGGCCTACAATGAGCAGTTCTTC. This gives the protein CASSRRDRGSGAYNEQFF.

CDR3 DNA: TGTGCCAGCAGCCAAGATAATGGCGTCGGATACCACAATGAGCAGTTCTTC. Amino acids: CASSQDNGVGYHNEQFF. The rearrangement links TRBV3-1 (or the pseudogene TRBV3-2) to TRBJ2-1; D is ambiguous. Germline loops: CDR1 LGHDT, CDR2 YNNKEL (reference sequence). V was cut by 0 bases and J by 5 bases, with 17 bases left in between. The CDR3 is made up of 17 amino acids.

The CDR3 loop reads CASSVDRGHTEAFF. The CDR3 DNA is TGTGCCAGCAGCGTGGACAGGGGGCATACTGAAGCTTTCTTT. The genes are TRBV5-4 and TRBJ1-1, with 11 bases identical to TRBD1. The J segment lost 5 bases and the V segment lost 4 bases, leaving 4 bases of the junction unmatched. Germline V gives CDR1 SGHNT, CDR2 YYREEE (reference sequence). There are 14 residues in the CDR3. The variable domain in full, completed from reference TRBV5-4 and TRBJ1-1, reads ETGVTQSPTHLIKTRGQQVTLRCSSQSGHNTVSWYQQALGQGPQFIFQYYREEENGRGNFPPRFSGLQFPNYSSELNVNALELDDSALYLCASSVDRGHTEAFFGQGTRLTVV.

The CDR3 region is CASSTLGGALQETQYF. In DNA, the CDR3 is TGTGCCAGTAGTACCCTAGGGGGGGCCCTACAAGAGACCCAGTACTTC. The chain combines TRBV19 with TRBJ2-5; D perhaps matches TRBD2 (7 bases). V was cut by 4 bases and J by 2 bases, with 17 bases left in between. The CDR3 is made up of 16 amino acids. From germline, CDR1 is LNHDA and CDR2 SQIVND (reference sequence).

The V and J genes are TRBV4-1 and TRBJ1-1; 9 nucleotides agree with TRBD1. Trimming removed 0 bases from V and 4 bases from J; junction bases left unmatched: 3. The CDR3 is 15 amino acids. Germline assignment: CDR1 MGHRA and CDR2 YSYEKL. The CDR3 sequence is CASSQEGQGSTEAFF. CDR3 DNA: TGCGCCAGCAGCCAAGAGGGACAGGGTTCCACTGAAGCTTTCTTT.

The chain employs TRBV7-6 and TRBJ1-3; D gene ambiguous. Per germline, CDR1 SGHVS and CDR2 FNYEAQ. The CDR3 is made up of 15 amino acids. V lost 2 bases to trimming and J lost 3 bases, with 11 bases between them. As DNA, the CDR3 is TGTGCCAGCAGCTTACGAGGAGGGAGTGGAAACACCATATATTTT. This sequence encodes CASSLRGGSGNTIYF.

J is TRBJ1-5 and V is TRBV6-5; the match to TRBD1 covers 10 bases. The V gene's germline CDR1 is MNHEY and CDR2 SVGAGI. This CDR3 contains 15 residues. The V gene end was trimmed by 6 bases and the J gene end by 5 bases; junction bases not matched to a gene: 7. For the CDR3, the DNA is TGTGCCAGCAGGCGAGCCGGGACAGGGGATCAGCCCCAGCATTTT. Translated, it gives CASRRAGTGDQPQHF.

The chain joins TRBV7-8 to TRBJ1-3; perhaps TRBD1 as D (6 bases). Trimming removed 2 bases from V and 3 bases from J, with 11 bases in between. The germline V gene encodes CDR1 SGHVS and CDR2 FQNEAQ. The CDR3 loop spans 15 amino acids. The CDR3: CASSLPGAGGNTIYF. Written as DNA, the CDR3 is TGTGCCAGCAGCTTACCAGGGGCGGGTGGAAACACCATATATTTT.

Here the CDR3 reads CASSLEWPSGGKVGELFF. The DNA for the CDR3 is TGTGCCAGCAGCTTAGAGTGGCCTAGCGGGGGGAAGGTCGGGGAGCTGTTTTTT. The J gene is TRBJ2-2, the V gene TRBV7-2; 11 bases map to TRBD2. Germline-derived CDR1 and CDR2 are SGHTA and FQGNSA. The length of the CDR3 is 18 residues. V shed 1 base, J shed 7 bases, and the junction held 11 bases outside the gene matches. Full variable domain (outside the CDR3, taken from reference TRBV7-2 and TRBJ2-2): GAGVSQSPSNKVTEKGKDVELRCDPISGHTALYWYRQSLGQGLEFLIYFQGNSAPDKSGLPSDRFSAERTGGSVSTLTIQRTQQEDSAVYLCASSLEWPSGGKVGELFFGEGSRLTVL.

This chain connects TRBV19 to TRBJ1-4, with TRBD1 matching 7 bases. The CDR3 length is 15 residues. CDR1 and CDR2 (germline): LNHDA, SQIVND (reference sequence). Trimming at V came to 5 bases and at J to 5 bases, leaving 8 bases not matched to a gene. DNA of the CDR3: TGTGCCAGTAGTCCCAGACAGGGCTTGAATGAAAAACTGTTTTTT. Its protein is CASSPRQGLNEKLFF. Using reference TRBV19 and TRBJ1-4 for the parts outside the CDR3, the full variable domain is DGGITQSPKYLFRKEGQNVTLSCEQNLNHDAMYWYRQDPGQGLRLIYYSQIVNDFQKGDIAEGYSVSREKKESFPLTVTSAQKNPTAFYLCASSPRQGLNEKLFFGSGTQLSVL.

The V and J genes are TRBV10-2 and TRBJ2-1; D not certain. Trimming left V 2 bases short and J 3 bases short, with 5 bases between. This CDR3 contains 13 residues. Per germline, CDR1 WSHSY and CDR2 SAAADI. CDR3 residues: CASSEASYNEQFF. CDR3 in DNA: TGCGCCAGCAGTGAGGCCAGCTACAATGAGCAGTTCTTC.

The chain couples TRBV21-1 to TRBJ1-5; the table's D call, TRBD1, has no DNA check behind it. TRBV21-1 is given as a pseudogene. The length of the CDR3 is 19 residues. CDR3 amino acids: CASSQVGQGFPLGDQPQHF. CDR3 coding DNA: TGTGCCAGCAGCCAAGTAGGACAGGGGTTCCCACTTGGGGATCAGCCCCAGCATTTT.

The chain links TRBV15 to TRBJ2-1; D is tentatively TRBD1 or TRBD2 (6 bases each). V lost 6 bases and J 9 bases, leaving 18 bases between the germline ends. The CDR3 spans 14 residues. Per germline, CDR1 LNHNV and CDR2 YYDKDF (reference sequence). The CDR3 nucleotides read TGTGCCACCAGGCTTCACGTAGGGGGGAGTGAGCAGTTCTTC. Translation: CATRLHVGGSEQFF. Filled out from reference TRBV15 and TRBJ2-1, the complete variable domain reads DAMVIQNPRYQVTQFGKPVTLSCSQTLNHNVMYWYQQKSSQAPKLLFHYYDKDFNNEADTPDNFQSRRPNTSFCFLDIRSPGLGDTAMYLCATRLHVGGSEQFFGPGTRLTVL.

The chain couples TRBV5-1 to TRBJ2-2; 10 bases align to TRBD1. The CDR3 contains 17 residues. The V gene end was trimmed by 2 bases and the J gene end by 7 bases; junction bases not matched to a gene: 11. Germline V gene sequence: CDR1 SGHRS, CDR2 YFSETQ. This chain's CDR3 is CASSFNAGTGAYGELFF. The CDR3 coding sequence is TGCGCCAGCAGCTTCAACGCGGGGACAGGGGCCTACGGGGAGCTGTTTTTT.

The chain uses TRBV4-2 and TRBJ2-1; 9 bases line up with TRBD2. V shed 1 base, J shed 0 bases, and the junction held 7 bases outside the gene matches. Germline assignment: CDR1 LGHNA and CDR2 YNFKEQ. The CDR3 loop spans 18 amino acids. CDR3 residues: CASSQVRGGLDSYNEQFF. The DNA of the CDR3 is TGTGCCAGCAGCCAAGTGCGGGGGGGGCTCGACTCCTACAATGAGCAGTTCTTC.

V gene TRBV18 combines with J gene TRBJ1-1, with D unresolved. V was clipped by 6 bases and J by 3 bases, with 14 bases between them. CDR1 and CDR2 from the germline V gene are KGHSH and LQKENI. This CDR3 contains 14 residues. The CDR3 is CASSPDAGDTEAFF. For the CDR3, the DNA is TGTGCCAGCTCTCCGGACGCTGGGGACACTGAAGCTTTCTTT.

The chain employs TRBV7-2 and TRBJ1-3; no reliable D call. V was cut by 1 base and J by 2 bases, with 9 bases left in between. The CDR3 extends over 15 amino acids. CDR1 SGHTA and CDR2 FQGNSA come from the germline V gene. CDR3: CASSLVEGAGNTIYF. For the CDR3, the DNA is TGTGCCAGCAGCTTAGTAGAGGGCGCTGGAAACACCATATATTTT.

This chain joins TRBV18 and TRBJ1-2; 11 bases agree with TRBD1. V lost 6 bases and J lost 8; bases outside the gene matches: 14. Per germline, CDR1 KGHSH and CDR2 LQKENI. CDR3 length equals 16 residues. CDR3 amino acids: CASSLQSRDRGNGYTF. CDR3 DNA sequence: TGTGCCAGCTCCCTGCAATCCCGGGACAGGGGGAACGGCTACACCTTC.